A selection of T cell receptor beta chains follows, all from one sample in a study of blood T cell repertoires in COVID-19. Only in-frame clones appear in the TCRdb table, and some are missing; sequencing was by immunoSEQ multiplex PCR. The data contain about 62,000 clones, about nine tenths of them singletons. Sequencing was performed on peripheral blood. Source of these receptors: a woman over 75 with acute or convalescent COVID-19. CDR3s include the opening cysteine and the closing phenylalanine or tryptophan. Each record gives: J gene, D gene, V gene, clone size, CDR3 DNA, CDR3 protein. D genes are given only for firm matches. Size values are once, few and many counts, or a class for expanded clones, and some rows have none.

J gene: TRBJ1-1
D gene: NA
V gene: TRBV10-2
clone size: NA
CDR3 DNA: TGCGCCAGCAGTGTATCCGGGGTTACTGAAGCTTTCTTT
CDR3 protein: CASSVSGVTEAFF

J gene: TRBJ1-6
D gene: NA
V gene: TRBV10-3
clone size: NA
CDR3 DNA: TGTGCCATCAAATCCCCGCCAGGAGGTTCACCCCTCCACTTT
CDR3 protein: CAIKSPPGGSPLHF

J gene: TRBJ1-1
D gene: NA
V gene: TRBV5-1
clone size: NA
CDR3 DNA: TGCGCCAGCTCCCTCCAGGGGCAGAACTCGGTAGCTTCTGAAGCTTTCTTT
CDR3 protein: CASSLQGQNSVASEAFF

J gene: TRBJ1-2
D gene: TRBD1
V gene: TRBV4-1
clone size: NA
CDR3 DNA: TGCGCCAGCAGCCTACGAGGACAGGAGTCCTATGGCTACACCTTC
CDR3 protein: CASSLRGQESYGYTF

J gene: TRBJ1-6
D gene: NA
V gene: TRBV3-1/TRBV3-2
clone size: NA
CDR3 DNA: TGTGCCAGCAGCCAACAACAGAGATCACCCCTCCACTTT
CDR3 protein: CASSQQQRSPLHF

J gene: TRBJ1-2
D gene: TRBD1
V gene: TRBV28
clone size: NA
CDR3 DNA: TGTGCCAGCAGCCCGCTTAGGGGGCGGTATGGCTACACCTTC
CDR3 protein: CASSPLRGRYGYTF

J gene: TRBJ2-1
D gene: TRBD2
V gene: TRBV30
clone size: NA
CDR3 DNA: TGTGCCTGGAGTGTACGTGGGAGGGTAATGAATGAGCAGTTCTTC
CDR3 protein: CAWSVRGRVMNEQFF

J gene: TRBJ2-7
D gene: NA
V gene: TRBV6-6
clone size: NA
CDR3 DNA: TGTGCCAGCAGTTACAGGTGGGGGGACGAGCAGTACTTC
CDR3 protein: CASSYRWGDEQYF

J gene: TRBJ2-7
D gene: NA
V gene: TRBV12-3/TRBV12-4
clone size: NA
CDR3 DNA: TGTGCCAGCAGCTCCTACAGGGATTACGAGCAGTACTTC
CDR3 protein: CASSSYRDYEQYF

J gene: TRBJ2-7
D gene: NA
V gene: TRBV28
clone size: NA
CDR3 DNA: TGTGCCAGCAGTCCGCCGTCCCCCGGTGAGCAGTACTTC
CDR3 protein: CASSPPSPGEQYF

J gene: TRBJ1-1
D gene: NA
V gene: TRBV3-1/TRBV3-2
clone size: NA
CDR3 DNA: TGTGCCAGCAGCCAAGAAAGGCGACACCCGGAGGGCAACACTGAAGCTTTCTTT
CDR3 protein: CASSQERRHPEGNTEAFF

J gene: TRBJ2-5
D gene: TRBD2
V gene: TRBV5-4
clone size: NA
CDR3 DNA: TGTGCCAGCAGCTTGGCGTTTTCAGCGGGGGAGACCCAGTACTTC
CDR3 protein: CASSLAFSAGETQYF

J gene: TRBJ2-3
D gene: NA
V gene: TRBV30
clone size: NA
CDR3 DNA: TGTGCCTGGAGTGTACCTGGAGCTGATACGCAGTATTTT
CDR3 protein: CAWSVPGADTQYF

J gene: TRBJ1-1
D gene: NA
V gene: TRBV27
clone size: once
CDR3 DNA: TGTGCCAGCAGTTTAGCGGGTGGGGTAGACACTGAAGCTTTCTTT
CDR3 protein: CASSLAGGVDTEAFF

J gene: TRBJ1-6
D gene: NA
V gene: TRBV7-6
clone size: few
CDR3 DNA: TGTGCCAGCAGCTTAGCGGAGCCACCCATCTATAATTCACCCCTCCACTTT
CDR3 protein: CASSLAEPPIYNSPLHF

J gene: TRBJ2-5
D gene: TRBD1
V gene: TRBV9
clone size: NA
CDR3 DNA: TGTGCCAGCAGCGTACAGGGGGCTGGGGAGACCCAGTACTTC
CDR3 protein: CASSVQGAGETQYF

J gene: TRBJ1-4
D gene: NA
V gene: TRBV30
clone size: NA
CDR3 DNA: TGTGCCTGGAAAGAGGGAGAGGAAAAACTGTTTTTT
CDR3 protein: CAWKEGEEKLFF

J gene: TRBJ1-2
D gene: TRBD1
V gene: TRBV9
clone size: few
CDR3 DNA: TGTGCCAGCAGCGGAACCGGGACAGGGGTGGGTGGCTACACCTTC
CDR3 protein: CASSGTGTGVGGYTF

J gene: TRBJ2-6
D gene: NA
V gene: TRBV30
clone size: NA
CDR3 DNA: TGTGCCTGGAGTTTCTTCCAGGGTTCCGGGGCCAACGTCCTGACTTTC
CDR3 protein: CAWSFFQGSGANVLTF

J gene: TRBJ2-7
D gene: TRBD1
V gene: TRBV5-1
clone size: NA
CDR3 DNA: TGCGCCAGCAGCTTTGGGACAGGGTCCTACGAGCAGTACTTC
CDR3 protein: CASSFGTGSYEQYF

J gene: TRBJ1-2
D gene: TRBD1
V gene: TRBV7-9
clone size: NA
CDR3 DNA: TGTGCCAGCAGCCACTACGGGACAGGGGTCCGTGGCTACACCTTC
CDR3 protein: CASSHYGTGVRGYTF

J gene: TRBJ2-7
D gene: TRBD1
V gene: TRBV7-2
clone size: NA
CDR3 DNA: TGTGCCAGCAGCGGCGGACAGGGGGGGTACGAGCAGTACTTC
CDR3 protein: CASSGGQGGYEQYF

J gene: TRBJ2-5
D gene: NA
V gene: TRBV4-2
clone size: NA
CDR3 DNA: TGTGCCAGCAGCCAAGAAGGGGGGGAGCAAGAGACCCAGTACTTC
CDR3 protein: CASSQEGGEQETQYF

J gene: TRBJ1-5
D gene: TRBD1
V gene: TRBV10-3
clone size: once
CDR3 DNA: TGTGCCATCAGTGGCGGGACAGGGGGACAGCCCCAGCATTTT
CDR3 protein: CAISGGTGGQPQHF

J gene: TRBJ2-3
D gene: TRBD2
V gene: TRBV19
clone size: NA
CDR3 DNA: TGTGCCAGTAGTATAGACCAGGGACTAGGAAGCACAGATACGCAGTATTTT
CDR3 protein: CASSIDQGLGSTDTQYF

J gene: TRBJ2-5
D gene: TRBD1
V gene: TRBV5-5
clone size: NA
CDR3 DNA: TGTGCCAGCAGCTTCGGGACAGAAGAGACCCAGTACTTC
CDR3 protein: CASSFGTEETQYF

J gene: TRBJ1-1
D gene: TRBD1
V gene: TRBV19
clone size: NA
CDR3 DNA: TGTGCCAGTAGCCACAGGGGGCTTCTTACTGAAGCTTTCTTT
CDR3 protein: CASSHRGLLTEAFF